This TCR beta chain originates from a study of T cell clonality in common variable immunodeficiency. The study, taken as a whole, reports: Links between repertoire features and CVID complications were heterogeneity-limited. CVID subjects had higher TCRbeta clonality than healthy controls, most marked in about a third.

Many counts were recorded for this clone. Its cognate antigen is unknown. With the read ending 3 residues before the CDR3 end, the germline J gene is used to fill in that end. V was cut by 1 base and J by 6 bases, with 10 bases left in between. The CDR3 is made up of 13 amino acids. In germline, CDR1 is LNHDA, CDR2 SQIVND (reference sequence). The data were produced by immunoSEQ multiplex PCR, yet TCRdb's version contains in-frame clones alone and is incomplete. Singletons are absent from the sample, which has 60,000 to 75,000 clones. Material: peripheral blood mononuclear cells. This receptor was identified in a person aged 18 to 69 in good health. J is TRBJ2-7 and V is TRBV19, with TRBD2 as a possible D gene (6 bases). The CDR3 DNA, read in part, is TGTGCCAGTAGTATAGTTGGGGGGAGCGAG. Amino acid sequence: CASSIVGGSE. The complete CDR3 reads CASSIVGGSEQYF.